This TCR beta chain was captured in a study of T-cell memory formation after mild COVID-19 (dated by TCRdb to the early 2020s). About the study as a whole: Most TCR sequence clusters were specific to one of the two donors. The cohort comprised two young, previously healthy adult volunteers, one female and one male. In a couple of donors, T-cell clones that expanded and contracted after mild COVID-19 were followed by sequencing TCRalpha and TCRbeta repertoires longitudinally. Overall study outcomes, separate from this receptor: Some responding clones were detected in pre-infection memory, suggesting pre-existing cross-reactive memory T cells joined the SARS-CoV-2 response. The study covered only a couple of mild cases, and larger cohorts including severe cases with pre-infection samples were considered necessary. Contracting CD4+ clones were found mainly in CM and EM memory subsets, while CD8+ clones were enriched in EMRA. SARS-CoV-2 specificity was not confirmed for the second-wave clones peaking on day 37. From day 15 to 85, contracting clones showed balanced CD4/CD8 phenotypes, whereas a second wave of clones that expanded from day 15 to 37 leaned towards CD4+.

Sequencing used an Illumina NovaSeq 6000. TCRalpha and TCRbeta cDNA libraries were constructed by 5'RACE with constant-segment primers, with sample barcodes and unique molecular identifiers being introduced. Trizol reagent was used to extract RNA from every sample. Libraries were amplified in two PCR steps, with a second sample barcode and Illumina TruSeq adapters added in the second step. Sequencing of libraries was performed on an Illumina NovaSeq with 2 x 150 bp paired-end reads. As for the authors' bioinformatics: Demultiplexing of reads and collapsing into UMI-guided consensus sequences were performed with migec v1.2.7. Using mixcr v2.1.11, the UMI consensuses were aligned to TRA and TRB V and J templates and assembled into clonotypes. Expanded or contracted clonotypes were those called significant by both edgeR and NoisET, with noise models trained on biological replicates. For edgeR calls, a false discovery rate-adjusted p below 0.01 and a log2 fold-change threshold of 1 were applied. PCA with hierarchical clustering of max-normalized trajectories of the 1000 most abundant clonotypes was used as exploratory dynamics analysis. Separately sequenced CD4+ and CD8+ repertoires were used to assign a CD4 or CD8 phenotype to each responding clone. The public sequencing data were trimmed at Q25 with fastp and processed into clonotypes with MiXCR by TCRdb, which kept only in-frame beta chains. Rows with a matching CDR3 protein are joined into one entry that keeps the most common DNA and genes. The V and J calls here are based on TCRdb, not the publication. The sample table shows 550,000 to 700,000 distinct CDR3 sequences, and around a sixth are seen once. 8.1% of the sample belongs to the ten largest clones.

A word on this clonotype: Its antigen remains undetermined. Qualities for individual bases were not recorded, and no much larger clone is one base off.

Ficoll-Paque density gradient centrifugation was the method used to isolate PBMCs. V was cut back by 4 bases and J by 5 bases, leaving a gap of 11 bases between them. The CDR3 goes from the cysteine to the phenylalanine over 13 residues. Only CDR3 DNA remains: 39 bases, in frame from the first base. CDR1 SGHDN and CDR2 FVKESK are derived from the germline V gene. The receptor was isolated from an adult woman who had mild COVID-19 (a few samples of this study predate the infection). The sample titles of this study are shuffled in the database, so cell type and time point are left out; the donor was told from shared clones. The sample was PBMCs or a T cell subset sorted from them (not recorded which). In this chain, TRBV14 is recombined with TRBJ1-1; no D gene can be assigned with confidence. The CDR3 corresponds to CASSPRMMTEAFF. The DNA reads TGTGCCAGCAGCCCCCGGATGATGACTGAAGCTTTCTTT. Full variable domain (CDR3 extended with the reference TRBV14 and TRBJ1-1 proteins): EAGVTQFPSHSVIEKGQTVTLRCDPISGHDNLYWYRRVMGKEIKFLLHFVKESKQDESGMPNNRFLAERTGGTYSTLKVQPAELEDSGVYFCASSPRMMTEAFFGQGTRLTVV.